These T cell receptor beta chains were read from a single sample in a study of Graves' ophthalmopathy and Graves' hyperthyroidism. TCRdb ran MiXCR on the multiplex PCR reads and lists one entry per CDR3 protein. The sample yields about 180,000 distinct CDR3 sequences, 30% to 45% seen once. Material: peripheral blood. The receptors originated from a woman aged 40 to 50 with Graves' ophthalmopathy. The CDR3 runs from the conserved cysteine through the conserved F or W. Fields, in order: J gene, V gene, CDR3 protein.

>TRBJ2-5|TRBV5-5
CASSPTTDQETQYF
>TRBJ2-5|TRBV2
CASSGEVGKGPAKTQYF
>TRBJ2-5|TRBV6-2/TRBV6-3
CATQGNSQVTQYF
>TRBJ1-2|TRBV6-1
CASSESETYGYTF
>TRBJ2-4|TRBV28
CASSPRVAGSGYIQYF
>TRBJ1-1|TRBV5-1
CASSLGRVGKDTEAFF
>TRBJ1-2|TRBV30
CAWTHLFSGDYTF
>TRBJ1-1|TRBV6-1
CASWDVSLTEAFF
>TRBJ2-5|TRBV6-5
CASSYPGQGQETQYF
>TRBJ2-4|TRBV28
CASIPGGETKNIQYF
>TRBJ2-5|TRBV7-2
CASSRRGGKETQYF
>TRBJ1-6|TRBV7-2
CASSLDWQSSYNSPLHF
>TRBJ2-7|TRBV7-3
CASSLFGTSEQYF
>TRBJ1-1|TRBV19
CASERNRGLNTEAFF
>TRBJ2-7|TRBV6-1
CASSAVRPYEQHF
>TRBJ1-5|TRBV28
CASRVGWTHNQPQHF
>TRBJ2-5|TRBV25-1
CASGGQGWETQYF
>TRBJ1-1|TRBV7-2
CASSPGQAFF
>TRBJ1-2|TRBV7-6
CASSPGMGADGYTF
>TRBJ1-1|TRBV6-5
CASSYDPNTEAFF
>TRBJ2-7|TRBV28
CASSLDQRSYEQYF
>TRBJ2-7|TRBV6-5
CASSYSAGRIYEQYF
>TRBJ1-6|TRBV12-3/TRBV12-4
CASSLGRDSYNSPLHF
>TRBJ2-7|TRBV20-1
CSARRLAGGYEQYF
>TRBJ1-3|TRBV13
CASRVGNTIYF
>TRBJ1-5|TRBV29-1
CRGGGPGYQPQHF
>TRBJ2-2|TRBV29-1
CSVEDGQVLGTGELFF
>TRBJ2-7|TRBV2
CASSQEGQGVYEQYF
>TRBJ1-6|TRBV7-6
CASSSRGLVSSPLHF
>TRBJ1-2|TRBV6-1
CASSEAGRVVGYGYTF
>TRBJ1-1|TRBV28
CASRLDSRYTEAFF
>TRBJ1-6|TRBV9
CASSTRPKDGNPPLHF
>TRBJ2-5|TRBV20-1
CSASGGSGTWETQYF
>TRBJ1-5|TRBV20-1
CSAGTGNQPQHF
>TRBJ1-2|TRBV28
CASSSGIRNYGYTF
>TRBJ2-7|TRBV7-2
CASSLWGGSPYF
>TRBJ2-7|TRBV6-5
CASSWDGYEQYF
>TRBJ1-1|TRBV27
CASSLRDRTTEAFF
>TRBJ2-5|TRBV12-3/TRBV12-4
CASSSTANGETQYF
>TRBJ2-5|TRBV28
CASSWYRVVVEETQYF
>TRBJ2-7|TRBV19
CASGVRADLSYEQYF